These 12 T cell receptor beta chains were all obtained from the same sample, sequenced in a study of shared clonotypes between healthy human individuals. TCRdb keeps only in-frame clones here, not all; method: immunoSEQ multiplex PCR. Among more than 2 million clones listed, 85% to 95% were seen once. Sample: naive CD4+ T cells sorted from blood. Subset in this sample: CD45RA+ positively selected. The receptor set was obtained from a man younger than 35 in good health.

This clone was observed a single time. The V call is TRBV9, the J call TRBJ1-2; D is perhaps TRBD1 (6 bases). Germline loops: CDR1 SGDLS, CDR2 YYNGEE. The CDR3 extends over 16 amino acids. V lost 0 bases, J lost 13 bases, and 25 bases lay in between. The CDR3 is CASSVDPQGIFPTVTF. The CDR3 nucleotides are TGTGCCAGCAGCGTAGACCCTCAGGGGATTTTCCCAACGGTCACCTTC.

On this clone: Other DNA sequences within the sample encode an identical CDR3. The gene calls are TRBV6-5 and TRBJ1-4; no clear D. From germline, CDR1 is MNHEY and CDR2 SVGAGI. The CDR3 loop spans 13 amino acids. Trimming pared 5 bases from V and 4 bases from J, leaving 8 bases between. The chain's CDR3 is CASSRSHNEKLFF. The CDR3 DNA reads as TGTGCCAGCAGTAGGAGTCATAATGAAAAACTGTTTTTT.

V usage is TRBV5-1 and J usage is TRBJ1-2; D perhaps matches TRBD1 (6 bases). The CDR3 has 14 residues. The V and J ends lost 3 bases and 4 bases respectively, with 13 bases between them. CDR1 SGHRS and CDR2 YFSETQ come from the germline V gene. The CDR3 loop is CASSSEGQFYGYTF. CDR3 coding DNA: TGCGCCAGCAGCTCGGAGGGACAATTCTATGGCTACACCTTC.

This rearrangement joins TRBV6-6 to TRBJ1-4, with D uncertain. Looked up from germline, CDR1 is MNHNY and CDR2 is SVGAGI (reference sequence). This CDR3 has 13 amino acids. V was cut by 7 bases and J by 8 bases, with 14 bases left in between. The CDR3 loop reads CASTRGQGEKLFF. In DNA, the CDR3 is TGTGCCAGCACCCGCGGGCAAGGGGAAAAACTGTTTTTT.

This clone appeared many times. V usage is TRBV10-2 and J usage is TRBJ1-2, with 7 bases aligning to TRBD1. This CDR3 region has 15 residues. In germline, CDR1 is WSHSY, CDR2 SAAADI. With 2 bases clipped from V and 7 bases from J, the junction kept 10 bases outside the gene matches. CDR3 bases: TGCGCCAGCAGTGAGGAGAGACAGGGAATGGGTGGCTACACCTTC. Residues: CASSEERQGMGGYTF.

The J gene is TRBJ1-1, the V gene TRBV27; tentatively, D is TRBD1 (5 bases). This CDR3 contains 12 residues. Germline V lookup: CDR1 MNHEY, CDR2 SMNVEV (reference sequence). V lost 4 bases and J lost 4, with 7 bases in between. The CDR3, as DNA: TGTGCCAGCAGTTCCAGGGTCACTGAAGCTTTCTTT. Amino acid sequence: CASSSRVTEAFF.

The chain has TRBV7-9 and TRBJ2-2, with 8 bases lining up with TRBD1. The germline gives CDR1 SEHNR, CDR2 FQNEAQ (reference sequence). The CDR3 extends over 15 amino acids. V gave up 2 bases and J gave up 6 bases; unmatched junction bases: 5. CDR3 sequence (DNA): TGTGCCAGCAGCTTACAGGACAGGGCGTCCGGGGAGCTGTTTTTT. It codes for CASSLQDRASGELFF.

CDR3 nucleotide sequence: TGTGCCAGCAGCTTAGCCCTATTAGGTAGGGGGGTTTATGGCTACACCTTC. Amino acids: CASSLALLGRGVYGYTF. The V call is TRBV7-2, the J call TRBJ1-2, with TRBD1 as a possible D gene (6 bases). This CDR3 is 17 amino acids long. Germline V gene sequence: CDR1 SGHTA, CDR2 FQGNSA. Trimming left V 0 bases short and J 5 bases short, with 19 bases between.

This sequence joins TRBV30 and TRBJ1-4, with D tentatively TRBD1 (5 bases). Germline assignment: CDR1 GTSNPN and CDR2 SVGIG (reference sequence). V lost 0 bases, J lost 8 bases, and 10 bases lay in between. The CDR3 sequence is 13 residues long. The CDR3 protein is CAWSVFEGEKLFF. In DNA, the CDR3 is TGTGCCTGGAGTGTTTTTGAGGGGGAAAAACTGTTTTTT.

The CDR3, as DNA: TGTGCCAGTAGTATAAGTTCGGGGAGTACCGGGGAGCTGTTTTTT. Its translation: CASSISSGSTGELFF. This chain links TRBV19 with TRBJ2-2; perhaps TRBD2 as D (5 bases). Deletions cut 2 bases from V and 5 bases from J, with 12 bases between. The germline V gene has CDR1 LNHDA and CDR2 SQIVND (reference sequence). The CDR3 sequence is 15 residues long.

The chain is built from TRBV28 and TRBJ1-5; D call uncertain. CDR3 size: 14 residues. Germline V gives CDR1 MDHEN, CDR2 SYDVKM. V was shortened by 4 bases and J by 8 bases, with 15 bases between the two germline ends. Here the CDR3 reads CASSSVPTVEPQHF. In DNA form, the CDR3 reads TGTGCCAGCAGTTCGGTCCCAACGGTAGAGCCCCAGCATTTT.

This rearrangement joins TRBV5-3 to TRBJ1-4; no reliable D call. TRBV5-3 is identified as an open reading frame with a role that is uncertain. Trimming removed 0 bases at V and 3 bases at J, with 6 bases between. This CDR3 contains 14 residues. The CDR3 is CARSLVPANEKLFF. DNA for the CDR3: TGTGCCAGAAGCTTGGTTCCGGCTAATGAAAAACTGTTTTTT.